This T cell receptor (beta chain) was obtained from a study of read filtering for tumor transcriptome and immune sequencing (TCRdb year 2020). Background on the whole study: The cohort had about 17 male and 15 or so female patients with a mean age of around 69 years, ranging from about 40 to 85. By revised international staging, roughly 8 patients were R-ISS I, about 15 were R-ISS II and roughly 7 were R-ISS III. A main aim was a read-filtering strategy for immune repertoire data, specifically whether clonotypes supported by a single read should be removed. Using the same bone marrow samples, the study ran both targeted immune repertoire sequencing and bulk whole-transcriptome sequencing and then compared the TCR repertoires from each method. Per sample, about 3.5 to 11 million TCR-region mapped reads were obtained with IR-seq, compared with only about 85 to 1273 with RNA-seq. After DNase treatment, whole-transcriptome libraries were prepared with the TruSeq RNA Access Library Prep Kit.

The Immunoverse kit was used to build TCR libraries from roughly 370 ng RNA, with molecular barcoded adaptors covering alpha/delta and beta/gamma chains. The same RNA used for transcriptome sequencing was used for TCR library preparation. An Illumina HiSeq 4000 with 2 x 150 cycles was used to sequence the TCR libraries. In the source study's methods: Using MiXCR, which included quality filtering and error correction, TCR reads were aligned to human V, D, J and C references and then assembled into CDR3 clonotypes. The tcR package in R was used for analysis of clonotype counts and gene usage diversity. For inspection of raw mapping reads, RNA-seq reads were mapped by STAR aligner version 2.5.3a onto GRCh37 of the human genome. To test the effect of sequencing depth on detected clonotypes, IR-seq fastq files were randomly downsampled using Seqtk 1.3. The public reads were reanalyzed by TCRdb: fastp trimming at Q25, MiXCR alignment, in-frame beta chains only. Rows matching on CDR3 protein sequence are summarized as one entry with the most common DNA and genes. TCRdb, not the authors, supplied the V and J calls. Across this sample there are some 15,000 distinct CDR3 sequences, with roughly 22% seen only once. The ten largest clones capture 70% to 90% of the sample.

This clonotype was picked up a small number of times. This receptor's antigen is unknown. Per-base quality was not reported, and no clone a single base away is much larger than it. Each patient had bone marrow sampled at the time of active disease. Isolation of bone marrow mononuclear cells was performed by Ficoll-Hypaque density gradient centrifugation. Myeloma plasma cells were removed and CD138-negative cells were collected by negative selection after labeling with CD138 magnetic microbeads on a MACS separator. Flow cytometry on an Attune NxT with CD138 antibodies was used to check the purity of the isolated cells. Total RNA was extracted using TRIzol reagent and was quantified on a NanoDrop spectrophotometer. For each patient, paired RNA-seq and IR-seq were run on the CD138-negative bone marrow sample from that patient. Broader findings and caveats from the paper: Rather than purified T cells, the sorted CD138-negative fraction was a mixed bone marrow immune population. Single-read clonotypes made up about four fifths of clonotypes but approximately 3.5% of total reads in IR-seq, and over 60% of clonotypes and approximately 48% of reads in RNA-seq. The correlation between IR-seq and RNA-seq shared clonotype proportions rose when single-read clonotypes were removed. Compared with RNA-seq, IR-seq captured clonotypes at much greater depth and more reliably, and a smaller IR-seq throughput was enough to identify most of the shared clonotypes.

From its cysteine to its phenylalanine, the CDR3 spans 17 amino acids. The sequence is cut down to CDR3 DNA, 51 bases in frame from base 1. The germline V gene (reference sequence) gives CDR1 as LNHDA and CDR2 as SQIVND. For this chain, trimming is 3 bases at the V end and 0 bases at the J end, and the number of junction bases without a gene match is 10. The sequence was collected from a donor at least 40 years old with multiple myeloma. The sequencing sample was made of a population of CD138-negative cells sorted from bone marrow. Sample cell subset or site, as interpreted from the label and publication: bone marrow mononuclear cells depleted of CD138+ plasma/myeloma cells by negative magnetic selection. This chain is built from TRBV19 and TRBJ2-7; 8 junctional bases match TRBD2. The CDR3 protein: CASSIRRSSGLSYEQYF. The bases are TGTGCCAGTAGTATTCGTCGGTCTAGCGGGCTCTCCTACGAGCAGTACTTC. Reference TRBV19 and TRBJ2-7 genes cover what lies past the CDR3, so the full variable domain is DGGITQSPKYLFRKEGQNVTLSCEQNLNHDAMYWYRQDPGQGLRLIYYSQIVNDFQKGDIAEGYSVSREKKESFPLTVTSAQKNPTAFYLCASSIRRSSGLSYEQYFGPGTRLTVT.